This TCR beta chain stems from a study of T cells in Graves' hyperthyroidism and ophthalmopathy. With respect to this clonotype: Its cognate antigen is unknown.

V lost 4 bases to trimming and J lost 6 bases; unmatched junction nucleotides: 7. CDR3 length equals 14 residues. CDR1 is MGHDK and CDR2 is SYGVNS in the germline V gene. PBMCs were collected from a roughly 9.7 ml volume of fresh peripheral blood. Study conclusions and caveats: Blood samples included most of the expanded thyroid clonotypes exceeding 0.001.

Researchers amplified the TCR beta CDR3 regions from RNA transcripts. The study used the HTBI primer set for a first-round RT-PCR of the TCR CDR3. TCRdb re-derived calls from the multiplex PCR reads in MiXCR, one entry per CDR3 protein. The sample lists hundreds of thousands of distinct CDR3 sequences; about 19% were seen once. The receptor comes from a woman between 45 and 65 years old with Graves' hyperthyroidism that later progressed to Graves' ophthalmopathy. V gene TRBV25-1 combines with J gene TRBJ1-1; 8 bases line up with TRBD1. Material for sequencing was blood. This CDR3 is CASSAGQAGPEAFF. The CDR3 DNA reads TGTGCCAGCAGTGCGGGACAGGCGGGACCTGAAGCTTTCTTT.